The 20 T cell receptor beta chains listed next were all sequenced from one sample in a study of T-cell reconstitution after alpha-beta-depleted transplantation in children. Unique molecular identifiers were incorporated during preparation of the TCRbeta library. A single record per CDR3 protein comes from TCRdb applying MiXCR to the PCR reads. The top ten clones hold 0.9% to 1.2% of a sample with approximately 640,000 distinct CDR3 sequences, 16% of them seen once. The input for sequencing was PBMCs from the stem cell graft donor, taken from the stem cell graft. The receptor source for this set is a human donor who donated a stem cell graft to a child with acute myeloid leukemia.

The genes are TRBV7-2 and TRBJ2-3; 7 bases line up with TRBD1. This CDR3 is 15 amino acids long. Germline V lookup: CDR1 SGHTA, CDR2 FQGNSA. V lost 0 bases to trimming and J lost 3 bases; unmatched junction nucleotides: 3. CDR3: CASSLAGQRTDTQYF. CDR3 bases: TGTGCCAGCAGCTTAGCGGGACAGCGGACAGATACGCAGTATTTT.

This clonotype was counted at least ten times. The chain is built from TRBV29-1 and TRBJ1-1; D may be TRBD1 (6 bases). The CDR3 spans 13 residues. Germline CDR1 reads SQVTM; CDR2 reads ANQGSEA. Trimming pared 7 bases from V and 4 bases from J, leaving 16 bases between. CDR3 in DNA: TGCAGCGCCAGAACACAGGGAGTCACTGAAGCTTTCTTT. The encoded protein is CSARTQGVTEAFF.

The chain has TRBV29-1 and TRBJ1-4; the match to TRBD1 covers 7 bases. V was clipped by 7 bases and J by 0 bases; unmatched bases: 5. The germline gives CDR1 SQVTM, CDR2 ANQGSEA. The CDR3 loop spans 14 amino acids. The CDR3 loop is CSATGRTTNEKLFF. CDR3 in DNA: TGCAGCGCGACAGGGAGAACAACTAATGAAAAACTGTTTTTT.

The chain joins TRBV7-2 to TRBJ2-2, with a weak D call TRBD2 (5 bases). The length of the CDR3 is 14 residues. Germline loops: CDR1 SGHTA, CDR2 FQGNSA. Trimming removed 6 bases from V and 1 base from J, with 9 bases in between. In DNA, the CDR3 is TGTGCCAGCAGTGGGAGCCTGAACACCGGGGAGCTGTTTTTT. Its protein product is CASSGSLNTGELFF.

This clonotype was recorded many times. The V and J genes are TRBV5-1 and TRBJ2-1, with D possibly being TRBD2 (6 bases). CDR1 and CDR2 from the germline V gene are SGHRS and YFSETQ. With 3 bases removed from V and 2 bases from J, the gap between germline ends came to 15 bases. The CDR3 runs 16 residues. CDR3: CASSSTLASAYNEQFF. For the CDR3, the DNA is TGCGCCAGCAGCTCAACTCTTGCTAGCGCCTACAATGAGCAGTTCTTC.

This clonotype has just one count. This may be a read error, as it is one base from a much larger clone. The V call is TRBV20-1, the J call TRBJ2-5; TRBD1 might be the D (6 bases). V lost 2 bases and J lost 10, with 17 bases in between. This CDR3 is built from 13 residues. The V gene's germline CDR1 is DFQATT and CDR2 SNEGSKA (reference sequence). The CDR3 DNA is TGCAGTGCTAGAAATGCCGGGACAAAGGTCCAGTACTTC. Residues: CSARNAGTKVQYF.

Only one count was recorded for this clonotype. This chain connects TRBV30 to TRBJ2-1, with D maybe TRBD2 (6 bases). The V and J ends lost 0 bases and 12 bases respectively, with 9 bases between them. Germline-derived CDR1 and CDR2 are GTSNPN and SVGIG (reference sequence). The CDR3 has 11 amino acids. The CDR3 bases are TGTGCCTGGAGTGTACGGGGGTCGCAGTTCTTC. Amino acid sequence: CAWSVRGSQFF.

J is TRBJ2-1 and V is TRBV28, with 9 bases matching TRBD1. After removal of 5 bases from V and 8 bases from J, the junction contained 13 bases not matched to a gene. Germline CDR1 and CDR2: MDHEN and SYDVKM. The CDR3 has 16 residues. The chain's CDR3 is CASSRGIRTGVDEQFF. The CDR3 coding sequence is TGTGCCAGCAGTAGAGGGATACGGACAGGGGTCGATGAGCAGTTCTTC. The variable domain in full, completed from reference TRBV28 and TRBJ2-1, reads DVKVTQSSRYLVKRTGEKVFLECVQDMDHENMFWYRQDPGLGLRLIYFSYDVKMKEKGDIPEGYSVSREKKERFSLILESASTNQTSMYLCASSRGIRTGVDEQFFGPGTRLTVL.

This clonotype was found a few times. The CDR3 DNA reads TGTGCCAGCAGCCGAGGACTTAGCAATCAGCCCCAGCATTTT. Its protein is CASSRGLSNQPQHF. The chain recombines TRBV3-1 with TRBJ1-5; D call uncertain. The CDR3 has 14 residues. The ends were cut back, 4 bases at V and 0 bases at J, with 7 bases in the middle. CDR1 and CDR2 (germline): LGHDT, YNNKEL (reference sequence).

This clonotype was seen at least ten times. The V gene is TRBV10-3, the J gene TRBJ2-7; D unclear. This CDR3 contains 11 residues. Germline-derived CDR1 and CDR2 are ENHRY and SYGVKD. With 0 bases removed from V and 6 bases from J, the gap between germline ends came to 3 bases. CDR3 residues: CAISESGEQYF. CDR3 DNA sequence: TGTGCCATCAGTGAGTCCGGCGAGCAGTACTTC.

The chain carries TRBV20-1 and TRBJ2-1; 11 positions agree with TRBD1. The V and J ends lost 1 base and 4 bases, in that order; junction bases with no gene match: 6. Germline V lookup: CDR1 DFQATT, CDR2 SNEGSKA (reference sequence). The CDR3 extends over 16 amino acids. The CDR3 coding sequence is TGCAGTGCTAGAGCGCGGGGACAGGGGGGATACAATGAGCAGTTCTTC. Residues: CSARARGQGGYNEQFF.

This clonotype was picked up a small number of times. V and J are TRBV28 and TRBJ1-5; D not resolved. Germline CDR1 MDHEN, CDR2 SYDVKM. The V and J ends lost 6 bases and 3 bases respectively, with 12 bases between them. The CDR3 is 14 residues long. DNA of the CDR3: TGTGCCAGCAGGGTCGGGAGGTCCAATCAGCCCCAGCATTTT. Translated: CASRVGRSNQPQHF.

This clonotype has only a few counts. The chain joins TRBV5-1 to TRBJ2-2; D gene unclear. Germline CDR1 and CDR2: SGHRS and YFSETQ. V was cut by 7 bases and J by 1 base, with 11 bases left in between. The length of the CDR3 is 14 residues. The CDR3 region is CASFGPMNTGELFF. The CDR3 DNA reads TGCGCCAGCTTCGGACCCATGAACACCGGGGAGCTGTTTTTT. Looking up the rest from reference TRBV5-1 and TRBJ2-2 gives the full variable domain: KAGVTQTPRYLIKTRGQQVTLSCSPISGHRSVSWYQQTPGQGLQFLFEYFSETQRNKGNFPGRFSGRQFSNSRSEMNVSTLELGDSALYLCASFGPMNTGELFFGEGSRLTVL.

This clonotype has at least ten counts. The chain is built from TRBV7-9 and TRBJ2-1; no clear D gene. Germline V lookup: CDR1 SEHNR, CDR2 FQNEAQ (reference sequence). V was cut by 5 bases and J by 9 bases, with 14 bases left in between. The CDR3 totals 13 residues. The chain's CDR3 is CASSPPPLGEQFF. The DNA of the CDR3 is TGTGCCAGCAGCCCTCCTCCTCTGGGTGAGCAGTTCTTC.

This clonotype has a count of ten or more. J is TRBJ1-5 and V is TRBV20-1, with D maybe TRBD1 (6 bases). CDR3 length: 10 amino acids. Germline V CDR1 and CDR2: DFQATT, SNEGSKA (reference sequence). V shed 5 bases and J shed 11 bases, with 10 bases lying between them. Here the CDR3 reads CSAGGAAQHF. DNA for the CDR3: TGCAGTGCTGGGGGGGCAGCCCAGCATTTT.

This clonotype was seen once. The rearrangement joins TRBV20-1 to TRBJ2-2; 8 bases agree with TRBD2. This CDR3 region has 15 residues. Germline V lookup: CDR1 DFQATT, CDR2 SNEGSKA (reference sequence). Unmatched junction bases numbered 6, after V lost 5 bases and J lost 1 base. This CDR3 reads CSAFPGGQNTGELFF. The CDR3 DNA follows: TGCAGTGCTTTTCCGGGGGGGCAGAACACCGGGGAGCTGTTTTTT.

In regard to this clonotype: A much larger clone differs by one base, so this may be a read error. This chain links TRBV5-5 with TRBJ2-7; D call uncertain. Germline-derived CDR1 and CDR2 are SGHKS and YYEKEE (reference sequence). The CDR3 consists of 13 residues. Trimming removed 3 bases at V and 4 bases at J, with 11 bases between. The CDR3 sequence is CASSWVRTYEQYF. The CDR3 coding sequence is TGTGCCAGCAGCTGGGTACGGACGTACGAGCAGTACTTC.

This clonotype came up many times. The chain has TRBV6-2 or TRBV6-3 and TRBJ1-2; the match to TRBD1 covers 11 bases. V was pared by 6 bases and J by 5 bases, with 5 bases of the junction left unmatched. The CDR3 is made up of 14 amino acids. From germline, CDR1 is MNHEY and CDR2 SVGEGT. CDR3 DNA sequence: TGTGCCAGCAGCTTCGGACAGGGGGCATATGGCTACACCTTC. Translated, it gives CASSFGQGAYGYTF.

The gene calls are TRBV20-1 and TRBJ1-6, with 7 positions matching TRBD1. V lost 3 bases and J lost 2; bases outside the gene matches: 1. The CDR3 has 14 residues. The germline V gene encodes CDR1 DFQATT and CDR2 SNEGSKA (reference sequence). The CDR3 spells CSARGQPYNSPLHF. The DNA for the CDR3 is TGCAGTGCTAGGGGACAGCCCTATAATTCACCCCTCCACTTT.

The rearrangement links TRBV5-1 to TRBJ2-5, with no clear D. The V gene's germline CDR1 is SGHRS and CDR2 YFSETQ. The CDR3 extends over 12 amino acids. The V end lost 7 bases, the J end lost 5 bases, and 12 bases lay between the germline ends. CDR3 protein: CASFRTLETQYF. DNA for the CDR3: TGCGCCAGCTTCCGGACGTTGGAGACCCAGTACTTC.